A single T cell receptor beta chain is shown here with its context. Its target is not known. The CDR3 runs 14 residues. Trimming removed 2 bases at V and 8 bases at J, with 15 bases between. Germline V gene data show CDR1 as MNHEY and CDR2 as SMNVEV (reference sequence). The intended depth for sequencing was 1 in 200,000 to 1 in 1 million T cells. The assay was immunoSEQ multiplex PCR, and TCRdb's table has in-frame clones only and misses some. This table has approximately 160,000 clones, 88% appearing once. The sample belongs to a study of cytotoxic CD8 clonotypes in ibrutinib-treated CLL. Points from the study as a whole: Public clonotypes were uncommon and contracted or stayed stable on treatment. Clonality went higher at ibrutinib response and then dropped back toward baseline at progression. Baseline clonality, above age-matched healthy donor levels, tracked circulating CD8+ T-cell counts.

The chain uses TRBV27 and TRBJ1-2; possibly TRBD1 for D (6 bases). This TCR came from a human donor with chronic lymphocytic leukemia. The sample was PBMCs, taken at disease progression, from a patient treated with ibrutinib. CDR3 in DNA: TGTGCCAGCAGTTTAAGGGGACAAGCTACCGGCTACACCTTC. Its protein is CASSLRGQATGYTF.